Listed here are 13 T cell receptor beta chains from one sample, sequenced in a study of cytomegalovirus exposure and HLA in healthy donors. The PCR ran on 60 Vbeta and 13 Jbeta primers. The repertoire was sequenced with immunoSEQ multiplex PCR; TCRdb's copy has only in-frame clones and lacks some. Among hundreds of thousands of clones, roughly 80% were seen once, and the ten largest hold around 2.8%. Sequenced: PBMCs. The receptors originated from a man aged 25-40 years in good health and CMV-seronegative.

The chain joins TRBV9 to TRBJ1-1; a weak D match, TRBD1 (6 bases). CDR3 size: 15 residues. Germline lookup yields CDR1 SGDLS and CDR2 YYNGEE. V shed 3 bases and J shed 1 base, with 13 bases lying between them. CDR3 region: CASSAAGVGNTEAFF. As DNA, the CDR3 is TGTGCCAGCAGCGCGGCAGGGGTTGGGAACACTGAAGCTTTCTTT.

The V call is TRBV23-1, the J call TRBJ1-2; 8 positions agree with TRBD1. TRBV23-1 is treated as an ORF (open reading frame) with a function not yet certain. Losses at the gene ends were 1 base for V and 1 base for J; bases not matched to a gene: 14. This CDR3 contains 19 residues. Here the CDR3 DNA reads TGCGCCAGCAGTCAATGGTGGTTGGACAGGGCCGGAGTTAACTATGGCTACACCTTC. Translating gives CASSQWWLDRAGVNYGYTF.

CDR3 in DNA: TGTGCCAGCTCACCAATGTACAGTGATCTCGCAACTAATGAAAAACTGTTTTTT. Residues: CASSPMYSDLATNEKLFF. The chain has TRBV18 and TRBJ1-4; D is unclear. The germline gives CDR1 KGHSH, CDR2 LQKENI. The CDR3 is made up of 18 amino acids. Trimming took 2 bases from V and 0 from J, leaving 16 bases between them.

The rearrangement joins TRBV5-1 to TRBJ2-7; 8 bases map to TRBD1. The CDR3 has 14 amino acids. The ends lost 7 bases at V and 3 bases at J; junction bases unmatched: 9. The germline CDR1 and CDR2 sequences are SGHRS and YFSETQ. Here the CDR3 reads CASGIRGQGYEQYF. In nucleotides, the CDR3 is TGCGCCAGCGGAATAAGAGGACAGGGCTACGAGCAGTACTTC.

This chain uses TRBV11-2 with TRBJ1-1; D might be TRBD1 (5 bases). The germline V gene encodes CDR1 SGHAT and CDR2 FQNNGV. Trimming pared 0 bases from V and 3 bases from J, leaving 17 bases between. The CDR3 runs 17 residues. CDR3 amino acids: CASSLETLRAGHTEAFF. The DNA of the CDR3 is TGTGCCAGCAGCTTAGAAACTTTAAGAGCAGGGCACACTGAAGCTTTCTTT.

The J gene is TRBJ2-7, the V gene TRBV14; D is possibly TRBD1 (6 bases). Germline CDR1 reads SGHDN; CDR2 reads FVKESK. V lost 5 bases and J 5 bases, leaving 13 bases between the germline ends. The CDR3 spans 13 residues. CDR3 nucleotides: TGTGCCAGCAGCGGACAGCTGGTGGACGAGCAGTACTTC. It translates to CASSGQLVDEQYF.

The CDR3 loop reads CASSSRVSPLHF. Written as DNA, the CDR3 is TGTGCCAGCAGCTCCCGTGTCTCACCCCTCCACTTT. The chain carries TRBV11-2 and TRBJ1-6; D is unresolved. Germline loops: CDR1 SGHAT, CDR2 FQNNGV. The CDR3 totals 12 residues. The ends were cut back, 4 bases at V and 10 bases at J, with 8 bases in the middle.

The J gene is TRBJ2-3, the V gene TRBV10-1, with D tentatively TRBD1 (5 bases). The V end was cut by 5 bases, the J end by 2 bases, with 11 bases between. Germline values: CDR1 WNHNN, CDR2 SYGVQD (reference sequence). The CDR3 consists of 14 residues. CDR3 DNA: TGCGCCAGCAGTCAGCCCAGGGACACAGATACGCAGTATTTT. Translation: CASSQPRDTDTQYF.

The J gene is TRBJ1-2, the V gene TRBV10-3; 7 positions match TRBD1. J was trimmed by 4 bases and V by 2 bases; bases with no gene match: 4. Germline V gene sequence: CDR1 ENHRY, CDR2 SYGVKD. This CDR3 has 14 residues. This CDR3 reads CAISEMTGPYGYTF. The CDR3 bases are TGTGCCATCAGTGAGATGACAGGGCCCTATGGCTACACCTTC.

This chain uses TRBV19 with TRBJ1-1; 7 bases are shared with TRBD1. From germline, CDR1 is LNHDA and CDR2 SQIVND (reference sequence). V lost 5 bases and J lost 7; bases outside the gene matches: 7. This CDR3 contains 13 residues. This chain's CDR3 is CASSPGQAIEAFF. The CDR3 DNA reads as TGTGCCAGTAGTCCAGGACAGGCGATTGAAGCTTTCTTT.

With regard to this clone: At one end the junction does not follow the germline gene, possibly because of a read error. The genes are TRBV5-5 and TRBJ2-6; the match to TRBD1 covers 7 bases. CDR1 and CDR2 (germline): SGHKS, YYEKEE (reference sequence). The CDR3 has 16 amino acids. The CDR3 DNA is TGTGCCAGCAGCTACCAAACAGGGGCTAGGGCCAGCGTCCTGACTTTC. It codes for CASSYQTGARASVLTF. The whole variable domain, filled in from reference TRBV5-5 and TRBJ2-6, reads DAGVTQSPTHLIKTRGQQVTLRCSPISGHKSVSWYQQVLGQGPQFIFQYYEKEERGRGNFPDRFSARQFPNYSSELNVNALLLGDSALYLCASSYQTGARASVLTFGAGSRLTVL.

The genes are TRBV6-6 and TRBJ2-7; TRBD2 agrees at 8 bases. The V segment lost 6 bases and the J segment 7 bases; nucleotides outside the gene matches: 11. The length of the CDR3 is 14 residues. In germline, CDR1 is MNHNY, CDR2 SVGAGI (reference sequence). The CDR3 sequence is CASRRAGETWEQYF. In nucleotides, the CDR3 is TGTGCCAGCAGGCGAGCGGGGGAGACCTGGGAGCAGTACTTC.

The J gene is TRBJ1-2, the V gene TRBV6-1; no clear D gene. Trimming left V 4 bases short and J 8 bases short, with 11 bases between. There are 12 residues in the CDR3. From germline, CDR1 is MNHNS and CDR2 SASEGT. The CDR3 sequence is CASSGVGEGYTF. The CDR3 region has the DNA TGTGCCAGCAGTGGAGTGGGCGAGGGCTACACCTTC.